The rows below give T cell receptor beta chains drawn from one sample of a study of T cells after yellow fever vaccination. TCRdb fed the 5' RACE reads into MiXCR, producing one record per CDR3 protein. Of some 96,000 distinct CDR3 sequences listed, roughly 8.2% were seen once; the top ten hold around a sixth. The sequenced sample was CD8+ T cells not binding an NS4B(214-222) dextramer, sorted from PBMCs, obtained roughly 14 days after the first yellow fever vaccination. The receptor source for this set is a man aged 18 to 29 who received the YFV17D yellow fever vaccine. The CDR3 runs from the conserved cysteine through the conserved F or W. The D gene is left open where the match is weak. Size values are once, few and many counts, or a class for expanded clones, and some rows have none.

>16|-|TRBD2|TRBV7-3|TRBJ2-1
TGTGCCAGCAGCTTACTAGCGGGGGGGCGTTTCGATGAGCAGTTCTTC
CASSLLAGGRFDEQFF
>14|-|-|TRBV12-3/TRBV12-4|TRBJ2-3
TGTGCCAGCAGTTTCAGGGCTAGCACAGATACGCAGTATTTT
CASSFRASTDTQYF
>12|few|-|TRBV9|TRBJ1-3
TGTGCCAGCAGCGAGGGGGGGAACACCATATATTTT
CASSEGGNTIYF
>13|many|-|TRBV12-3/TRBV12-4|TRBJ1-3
TGTGCCAGCAATCGCCAGCTTGGAAACACCATATATTTT
CASNRQLGNTIYF
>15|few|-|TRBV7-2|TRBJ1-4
TGTGCCAGCAGCTTAGAGGCGGGGGGCGATGAAAAACTGTTTTTT
CASSLEAGGDEKLFF
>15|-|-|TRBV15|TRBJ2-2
TGTGCCACCAGCAGAGATACAACAAGGACCGGGGAGCTGTTTTTT
CATSRDTTRTGELFF
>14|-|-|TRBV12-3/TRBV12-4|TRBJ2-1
TGTGCCAGCGTCGGGGACACATTCTACAATGAGCAGTTCTTC
CASVGDTFYNEQFF
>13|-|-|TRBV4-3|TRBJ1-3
TGCGCCAGCAGCCAAGATTGGGGTTACACCATATATTTT
CASSQDWGYTIYF
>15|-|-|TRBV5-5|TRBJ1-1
TGTGCCAGCAGCTTGGGAGCGTTTGGAAACACTGAAGCTTTCTTT
CASSLGAFGNTEAFF
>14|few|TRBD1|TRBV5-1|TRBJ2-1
TGCGCCAGCAGCTGGAGGACAGGGACCAATGAGCAGTTCTTC
CASSWRTGTNEQFF
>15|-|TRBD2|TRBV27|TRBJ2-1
TGTGCCAGCAGCCCCGGGACTAGCGGGGCAAATGAGCAGTTCTTC
CASSPGTSGANEQFF
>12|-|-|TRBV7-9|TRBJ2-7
TGTGCCAGCAGCCTGGGTGTCCACGAGCAGTACTTC
CASSLGVHEQYF
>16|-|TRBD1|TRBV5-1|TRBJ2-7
TGCGCCAGCAGCTCGAGAGACAGGGAACGTCCCTACGAGCAGTACTTC
CASSSRDRERPYEQYF
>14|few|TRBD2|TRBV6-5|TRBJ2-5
TGTGCCAGCAGTTACTCAACTAGCGGGGGGAACCAGTACTTC
CASSYSTSGGNQYF
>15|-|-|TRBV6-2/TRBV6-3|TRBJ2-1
TGTGCCAGCAGCCCGGTTGGGGCAACGTCCAATGAGCAGTTCTTC
CASSPVGATSNEQFF
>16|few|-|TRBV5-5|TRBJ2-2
TGTGCCAGCAGCGGCTGGGGCGGGGTGCGGACCGGGGAGCTGTTTTTT
CASSGWGGVRTGELFF
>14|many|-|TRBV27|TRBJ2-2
TGTGCCAGCACGCCTGACTCAGGGGCCGGGGAGCTGTTTTTT
CASTPDSGAGELFF
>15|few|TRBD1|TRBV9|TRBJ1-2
TGTGCCAGCAGCGTCGAGGACAGGGGTAGCTATGGCTACACCTTC
CASSVEDRGSYGYTF
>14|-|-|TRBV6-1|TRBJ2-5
TGTGCCAGCAGTATAAGACAGCCCCATGAGACCCAGTACTTC
CASSIRQPHETQYF
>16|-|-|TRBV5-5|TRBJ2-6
TGTGCCAGCAGCTTGTTTAGGACCGCTGGGGCCAACGTCCTGACTTTC
CASSLFRTAGANVLTF
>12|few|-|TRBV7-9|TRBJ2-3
TGTGCCAGCAGCGCCCGGTGGGATACGCAGTATTTT
CASSARWDTQYF
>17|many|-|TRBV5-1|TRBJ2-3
TGCGCCAGCAGCATGGGACCCGACTACCGAGGCACAGATACGCAGTATTTT
CASSMGPDYRGTDTQYF
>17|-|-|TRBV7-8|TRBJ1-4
TGTGCCAGCAGCTTAGTTTCCCTGACAGGTCCTAATGAAAAACTGTTTTTT
CASSLVSLTGPNEKLFF
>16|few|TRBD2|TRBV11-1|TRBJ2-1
TGTGCCAGCAGCCCTTTAGCGGGAAGCTCCTACAATGAGCAGTTCTTC
CASSPLAGSSYNEQFF
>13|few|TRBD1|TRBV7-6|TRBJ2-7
TGTGCCAGCAGCGTAGGACAGGGGTACGAGCAGTACTTC
CASSVGQGYEQYF
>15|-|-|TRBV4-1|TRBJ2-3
TGCGCCAGCAGCCCAAGAGCCCAGCACACAGGTACGCAGTATTTT
CASSPRAQHTGTQYF
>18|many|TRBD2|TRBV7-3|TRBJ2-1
TGTGCCAGCAGCTTTAGCGGGCGGGGCGGATTCTCCTACAATGAGCAGTTCTTC
CASSFSGRGGFSYNEQFF
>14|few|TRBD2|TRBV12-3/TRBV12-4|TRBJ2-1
TGTGCCAGCAGTACTAGCGGGGGGCACGATGAGCAGTTCTTC
CASSTSGGHDEQFF
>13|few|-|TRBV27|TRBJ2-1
TGTGCCAGCAGTTTCCTAGGGCTCGATGAGCAGTTCTTC
CASSFLGLDEQFF
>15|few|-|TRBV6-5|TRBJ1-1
TGTGCCAGCAGTTACTCAACCGGGTACGGAACTGAAGCTTTCTTT
CASSYSTGYGTEAFF
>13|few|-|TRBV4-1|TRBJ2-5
TGCGCCAGCAGCCGTCGCGGGCAAGAGACCCAGTACTTC
CASSRRGQETQYF
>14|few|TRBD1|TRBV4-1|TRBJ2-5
TGCGCCAGCAGCTTAACAGGGGGCTGGGAGACCCAGTACTTC
CASSLTGGWETQYF
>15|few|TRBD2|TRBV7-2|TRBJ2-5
TGTGCCAGCAGCTTAGGACTAGCGGACCAAGAGACCCAGTACTTC
CASSLGLADQETQYF
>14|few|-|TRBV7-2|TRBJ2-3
TGTGCCAGCAGCTTAGGCGATAGCACAGATACGCAGTATTTT
CASSLGDSTDTQYF
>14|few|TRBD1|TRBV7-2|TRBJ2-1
TGTGCCAGCAGCTTAAGCCAGGGGGCTAGTGAGCAGTTCTTC
CASSLSQGASEQFF
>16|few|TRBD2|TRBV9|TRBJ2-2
TGTGCCAGCAGCGCACTAGCGGGGCAAAACACCGGGGAGCTGTTTTTT
CASSALAGQNTGELFF
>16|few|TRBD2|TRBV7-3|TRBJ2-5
TGTGCCAGCAGCTTAACGGGCGGGGGAGCACAAGAGACCCAGTACTTC
CASSLTGGGAQETQYF
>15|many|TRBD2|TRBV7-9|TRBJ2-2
TGTGCCAGCAGCTCGGGACTAGTGATGATCGGGGAGCTGTTTTTT
CASSSGLVMIGELFF
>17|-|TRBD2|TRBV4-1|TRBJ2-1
TGCGCCAGCAGCCCGACTAGCGGGGGGGCGATTTACAATGAGCAGTTCTTC
CASSPTSGGAIYNEQFF
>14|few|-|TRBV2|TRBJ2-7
TGTGCCAGCAGGGCAGACATGCTTGGGGCTGAGCAGTACTTC
CASRADMLGAEQYF